The clone carrying this T cell receptor beta chain was seen only once. Per the authors' pipeline: The authors estimated nucleated cell counts from reference gene primer amplification. The assay was immunoSEQ multiplex PCR, and TCRdb's table has in-frame clones only and misses some. V, J and clone size derive from that table, while D and trimming were established from the DNA sequence. There are about 85,000 clones in the sample; approximately 88% occur only once, and 5.4% lies in the top ten. This sample is drawn from a study of blood T cell repertoires in COVID-19. Turning to the study itself: COVID-19 samples from acute and convalescent phases originated in the United States, Italy and Spain. The analysed material was cDNA or gDNA that came from T cells, B-cell-depleted T cells, or PBMCs.

The CDR3 sequence is 15 residues long. Germline trimming cut 4 bases from V and 5 bases from J; bases unmatched to any gene: 5. Germline V gives CDR1 MNHNY, CDR2 SVGAGI (reference sequence). The sequenced sample was peripheral blood. The J gene is TRBJ1-5, the V gene TRBV6-6, with 10 bases matching TRBD1. The source of this sequence is a man in his sixties with acute or convalescent COVID-19. In nucleotides, the CDR3 is TGTGCCAGCAGTTCTCCGGGACAGGGGTATCAGCCCCAGCATTTT. Protein product: CASSSPGQGYQPQHF.